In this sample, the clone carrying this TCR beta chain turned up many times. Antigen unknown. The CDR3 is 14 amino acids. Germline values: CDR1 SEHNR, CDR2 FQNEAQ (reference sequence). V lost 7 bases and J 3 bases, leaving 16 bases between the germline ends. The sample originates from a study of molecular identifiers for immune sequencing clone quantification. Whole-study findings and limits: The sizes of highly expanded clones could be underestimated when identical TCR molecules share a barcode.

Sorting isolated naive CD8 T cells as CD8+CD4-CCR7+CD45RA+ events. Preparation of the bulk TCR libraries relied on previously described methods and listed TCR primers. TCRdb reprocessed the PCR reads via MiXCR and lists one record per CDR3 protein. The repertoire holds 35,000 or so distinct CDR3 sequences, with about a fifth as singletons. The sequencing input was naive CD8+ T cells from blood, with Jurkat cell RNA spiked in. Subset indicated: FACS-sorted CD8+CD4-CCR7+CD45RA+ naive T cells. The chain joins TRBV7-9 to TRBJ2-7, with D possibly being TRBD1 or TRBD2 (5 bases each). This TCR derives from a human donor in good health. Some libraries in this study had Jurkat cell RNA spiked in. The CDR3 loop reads CASNRQSAGYEQYF. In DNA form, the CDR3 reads TGTGCCAGCAACAGACAGTCGGCGGGCTACGAGCAGTACTTC.